Sequencing of this T cell receptor (beta chain) was carried out in a study of blood T cell repertoires in COVID-19. Libraries were prepared by immunoSEQ multiplex PCR; TCRdb keeps only in-frame clonotypes and omits some of them. In the table there are 200,000 to 250,000 clones, under 85% of which are singletons. This CDR3 region has 15 residues. Germline V gene sequence: CDR1 KGHSH, CDR2 LQKENI. V was shortened by 0 bases and J by 8 bases, with 16 bases between the two germline ends. V usage is TRBV18 and J usage is TRBJ1-2; D not resolved. This sequence originates from a woman of 80 years or more with COVID-19, enrolled during active disease. Material for sequencing was peripheral blood. DNA for the CDR3: TGTGCCAGCTCACCACCTGGAAGCGGTCGGACCGGCTACACCTTC. Amino acid sequence: CASSPPGSGRTGYTF.